These T cell receptor beta chains were read from a single sample in a study of T cells after posttransplantation cyclophosphamide. Profiled with immunoSEQ multiplex PCR; TCRdb holds only in-frame clones, not every one. This table holds tens of thousands of clones, roughly nine tenths found once. Sequencing was performed on PBMCs, taken after allogeneic stem cell transplant with posttransplant cyclophosphamide. These receptors were obtained from a female patient aged 25-39 years who received an allogeneic stem cell transplant from an unrelated donor, was CMV-positive, and had no GVHD. Some T cells could come from the graft donor. Each CDR3 is given with its conserved first and last residue. Fields, in order: V gene, clone size, J gene, CDR3 length, D gene, CDR3 DNA, CDR3 protein. A D gene is named only where the DNA matches it firmly. Size is omitted from some rows. Given values are once, few, many or a class for expanded clones.

TRBV7-6,-,TRBJ2-7,18,-,TGTGCCAGCAGCTTAGTTCCCCGCCGGACAGTACTAACCTACGAGCAGTACTTC,CASSLVPRRTVLTYEQYF
TRBV19,-,TRBJ2-7,14,TRBD1,TGTGCCAGTAGTATCCGACAGGGCCCCTACGAGCAGTACTTC,CASSIRQGPYEQYF
TRBV9,-,TRBJ1-5,15,TRBD1,TGTGCCAGCAGCGCCGGGACAGGGAACGCTCAGCTCCAGCATTTT,CASSAGTGNAQLQHF
TRBV5-6,-,TRBJ1-1,13,-,TGTGCCAGCAGCTCTACAGCCTCCCCTGAAGCTTTCTTT,CASSSTASPEAFF
TRBV6-1,-,TRBJ2-1,15,TRBD2,TGTGCCAGCAGTGAAAGGGCGGGGGGGCCGGATGAGCAGTTCTTC,CASSERAGGPDEQFF
TRBV18,-,TRBJ2-5,17,-,TGTGCCAGCTCACCATTCGCCGGACACTCTATCCAAGAGACCCAGTACTTC,CASSPFAGHSIQETQYF
TRBV9,-,TRBJ2-7,14,TRBD1,TGTGCCAGCAGCGTAAGTCAGGGGGCGGGAGAGCAGTACTTC,CASSVSQGAGEQYF
TRBV7-6,once,TRBJ2-7,15,TRBD2,TGTGCCAGCAGCCCAAAGAGTCAGCGGGGCTACGAGCAGTACTTC,CASSPKSQRGYEQYF
TRBV7-2,-,TRBJ2-2,16,TRBD2,TGTGCCAGCAGCTCGGGCGGGGGGGCGAACACCGGGGAGCTGTTTTTT,CASSSGGGANTGELFF
TRBV11-2,-,TRBJ2-7,13,-,TGTGCCAGCAGCGGCCGCGGGGGCGGCGAGCAGTACTTC,CASSGRGGGEQYF
TRBV6-5,-,TRBJ1-6,15,-,TGTGCCAGCAGTCGAGGAAGCTCCTATAATTCACCCCTCCACTTT,CASSRGSSYNSPLHF
TRBV6-5,-,TRBJ2-7,13,-,TGTGCCAGCAGTTTAGCTAGCTCCTACGAGCAGTACTTC,CASSLASSYEQYF
TRBV5-1,-,TRBJ1-4,15,TRBD1,TGCGCCAGCAGCGAACGACAGGGAGTGGCCGAAAAACTGTTTTTT,CASSERQGVAEKLFF
TRBV7-8,-,TRBJ1-5,15,-,TGTGCCAGCAGCTTAGCGTTCAGGGGCGGTCAGCCCCAGCATTTT,CASSLAFRGGQPQHF
TRBV28,-,TRBJ2-5,14,-,TGTGCCAGCAGGAAACTCGGTAAATGGGAGACCCAGTACTTC,CASRKLGKWETQYF
TRBV5-1,-,TRBJ2-7,15,TRBD1,TGCGCCAGCAGCTTGTTCAGACAGGGTAAGTACGAGCAGTACTTC,CASSLFRQGKYEQYF
TRBV6-5,-,TRBJ1-6,14,TRBD1,TGTGCCAGCAGTTCAGACAGGGGGCTCTCACCCCTCCACTTT,CASSSDRGLSPLHF
TRBV7-9,-,TRBJ2-7,16,-,TGTGCCAGCAGCCCACCCCCCTCGGGACACAAAAGCAAGCAGTACTTC,CASSPPPSGHKSKQYF